These T cell receptor beta chains were read from a single sample in a study of blood T cell repertoires in COVID-19. Method: immunoSEQ multiplex PCR; TCRdb's copy keeps in-frame clones and lacks some. The table lists 55,000 to 70,000 clones, roughly nine tenths of them singletons. The sequenced material came from peripheral blood. The receptors here all came from a middle-aged man with COVID-19, enrolled during active disease. The CDR3 runs from the conserved cysteine through the conserved F or W. Each record gives: clone size, D gene, J gene, V gene, CDR3 DNA, CDR3 protein. A D gene is named only where the DNA matches it firmly. The size field is filled for only some rows; it gives once, few, many or a size class.

abundance: .; d_gene: .; j_gene: TRBJ1-5; v_gene: TRBV6-5; CDR3nt: TGTGCCAGCGGACAGAACGGGTTGGAGCAGCCCCAGCATTTT; CDR3aa: CASGQNGLEQPQHF
abundance: once; d_gene: .; j_gene: TRBJ1-5; v_gene: TRBV2; CDR3nt: TGTGCCAGCAGTGAAGGGGGGGTGCAGCCCCAGCATTTT; CDR3aa: CASSEGGVQPQHF
abundance: .; d_gene: .; j_gene: TRBJ2-3; v_gene: TRBV7-6; CDR3nt: TGTGCCAGCAGCTCCCCTCTGTCGGCGCAGTATTTT; CDR3aa: CASSSPLSAQYF
abundance: .; d_gene: .; j_gene: TRBJ1-4; v_gene: TRBV28; CDR3nt: TGTGCCAGCAGTCAACCCCCCGGGACACCGAACGAAAAACTGTTTTTT; CDR3aa: CASSQPPGTPNEKLFF
abundance: .; d_gene: TRBD1; j_gene: TRBJ2-1; v_gene: TRBV5-1; CDR3nt: TGCGCCAGCAGCGGGGGACAGACATACAATGAGCAGTTCTTC; CDR3aa: CASSGGQTYNEQFF
abundance: .; d_gene: TRBD2; j_gene: TRBJ2-2; v_gene: TRBV5-1; CDR3nt: TGCGCCAGCAGCTTTAGCGGGGATGGGGAGCTGTTTTTT; CDR3aa: CASSFSGDGELFF
abundance: .; d_gene: TRBD2; j_gene: TRBJ2-1; v_gene: TRBV4-1; CDR3nt: TGCGCCAGCAGCCAAGATCCGAGGCTAGCGGGGGCTCACTCCTACAATGAGCAGTTCTTC; CDR3aa: CASSQDPRLAGAHSYNEQFF
abundance: .; d_gene: .; j_gene: TRBJ1-2; v_gene: TRBV29-1; CDR3nt: TGCAGCGTTGCCCTGATCGTCGGGGATGGCTACACCTTC; CDR3aa: CSVALIVGDGYTF
abundance: .; d_gene: TRBD1; j_gene: TRBJ2-3; v_gene: TRBV19; CDR3nt: TGTGCCAGTAGTATTAACAGGGGGCGCGGAGATACGCAGTATTTT; CDR3aa: CASSINRGRGDTQYF
abundance: .; d_gene: TRBD2; j_gene: TRBJ2-1; v_gene: TRBV18; CDR3nt: TGTGCCAGCTCACCACTAGCGGGGTCGTACAATGAGCAGTTCTTC; CDR3aa: CASSPLAGSYNEQFF
abundance: .; d_gene: .; j_gene: TRBJ2-3; v_gene: TRBV6-4; CDR3nt: TGTGCCAGCAGTGAACGAGCTTTGGGGCTTACAGATACGCAGTATTTT; CDR3aa: CASSERALGLTDTQYF
abundance: .; d_gene: TRBD1; j_gene: TRBJ1-4; v_gene: TRBV7-9; CDR3nt: TGTGCCAGCAGAAGCAGACCCGGGACAGGGGGGAAACTGTTTTTT; CDR3aa: CASRSRPGTGGKLFF
abundance: .; d_gene: TRBD1; j_gene: TRBJ1-2; v_gene: TRBV3-1/TRBV3-2; CDR3nt: TGTGCCAGCAGCCTGTCATCCTCGGGACAGCGGATCCACACCTTC; CDR3aa: CASSLSSSGQRIHTF
abundance: once; d_gene: .; j_gene: TRBJ2-7; v_gene: TRBV5-1; CDR3nt: TGCGCCAGCAGCTTCTATCCGGCGGCACGGGAGCAGTACTTC; CDR3aa: CASSFYPAAREQYF
abundance: .; d_gene: .; j_gene: TRBJ2-7; v_gene: TRBV7-4; CDR3nt: TGTGCCAGCAGCTTAGAGATCCGAGTAGAGAGCTCCTACGAGCAGTACTTC; CDR3aa: CASSLEIRVESSYEQYF
abundance: few; d_gene: .; j_gene: TRBJ1-6; v_gene: TRBV4-2; CDR3nt: TGTGCCAGCAGCCAAGTTGAATGGGACCAGGGAGGTGGTAATTCACCCCTCCACTTT; CDR3aa: CASSQVEWDQGGGNSPLHF
abundance: .; d_gene: TRBD2; j_gene: TRBJ2-5; v_gene: TRBV3-1/TRBV3-2; CDR3nt: TGTGCCAGCAGCCAAGCGACTAGCAGACCCGAGACCCAGTACTTC; CDR3aa: CASSQATSRPETQYF
abundance: .; d_gene: .; j_gene: TRBJ1-2; v_gene: TRBV7-9; CDR3nt: TGTGCCAGCAGCACCTCCGACACATTCTATGGCTACACCTTC; CDR3aa: CASSTSDTFYGYTF
abundance: .; d_gene: .; j_gene: TRBJ1-2; v_gene: TRBV4-2; CDR3nt: TGTGCCAGCAGCCAAGATCTGACTCAAAACTATGGCTACACCTTC; CDR3aa: CASSQDLTQNYGYTF
abundance: .; d_gene: .; j_gene: TRBJ1-3; v_gene: TRBV27; CDR3nt: TGTGCCAGCAGTCCAACAGGGTTTGGAAACACCATATATTTT; CDR3aa: CASSPTGFGNTIYF
abundance: once; d_gene: .; j_gene: TRBJ1-1; v_gene: TRBV6-5; CDR3nt: TGTGCCAGCACCCAAAACAGGAACACTGAAGCTTTCTTT; CDR3aa: CASTQNRNTEAFF
abundance: .; d_gene: TRBD1; j_gene: TRBJ1-5; v_gene: TRBV6-1; CDR3nt: TGTGCCAGCAGTGAACTGACAGGGTTGGGCAATCAGCCCCAGCATTTT; CDR3aa: CASSELTGLGNQPQHF
abundance: .; d_gene: TRBD1; j_gene: TRBJ1-5; v_gene: TRBV19; CDR3nt: TGTGCCAGTAGTAAGACAGGGGTAGGCCAGCCCCAGCATTTT; CDR3aa: CASSKTGVGQPQHF
abundance: .; d_gene: .; j_gene: TRBJ1-3; v_gene: TRBV7-9; CDR3nt: TGTGCCAGCAGCGAGGAGAGGCTGAGGAGCACCATATATTTT; CDR3aa: CASSEERLRSTIYF
abundance: .; d_gene: .; j_gene: TRBJ1-2; v_gene: TRBV14; CDR3nt: TGTGCCAGCAGCCAAGATCCCTCTACTTATGGCTACACCTTC; CDR3aa: CASSQDPSTYGYTF
abundance: .; d_gene: .; j_gene: TRBJ1-2; v_gene: TRBV30; CDR3nt: TGTGCCTGGAGTGTGCAGGGCGCGGTGGGTGGCTACACCTTC; CDR3aa: CAWSVQGAVGGYTF
abundance: .; d_gene: .; j_gene: TRBJ2-5; v_gene: TRBV2; CDR3nt: TGTGCCAGCAACAGGGCAGCCGAGACCCAGTACTTC; CDR3aa: CASNRAAETQYF
abundance: .; d_gene: .; j_gene: TRBJ2-3; v_gene: TRBV19; CDR3nt: TGTGCCAGTAGTATCGGAGATACGCAGTATTTT; CDR3aa: CASSIGDTQYF
abundance: .; d_gene: .; j_gene: TRBJ1-2; v_gene: TRBV3-1/TRBV3-2; CDR3nt: TGTGCCAGCAGCCAAGAGCCAACGGGGGGCAGGGGCTACACCTTC; CDR3aa: CASSQEPTGGRGYTF
abundance: .; d_gene: TRBD1; j_gene: TRBJ1-1; v_gene: TRBV30; CDR3nt: TGTGCCTGGAGCGCCGCTAACAGGGGGAAGAACACTGAAGCTTTCTTT; CDR3aa: CAWSAANRGKNTEAFF
abundance: once; d_gene: .; j_gene: TRBJ2-7; v_gene: TRBV9; CDR3nt: TGTGCCAGCAGCGGCTCCGGGTCCTGGAACGAGCAGTACTTC; CDR3aa: CASSGSGSWNEQYF
abundance: few; d_gene: TRBD1; j_gene: TRBJ1-1; v_gene: TRBV4-1; CDR3nt: TGCGCCAGCAGCCGGGACAGACAAGCTTTCTTT; CDR3aa: CASSRDRQAFF
abundance: .; d_gene: TRBD1; j_gene: TRBJ1-2; v_gene: TRBV5-1; CDR3nt: TGCGCCAGCAGCTTGGCGGGACAGGGGTTCGCTGGCTACACCTTC; CDR3aa: CASSLAGQGFAGYTF
abundance: .; d_gene: .; j_gene: TRBJ2-3; v_gene: TRBV3-1/TRBV3-2; CDR3nt: TGTGCCAGCAGCCTCCAAAGCACAGATACGCAGTATTTT; CDR3aa: CASSLQSTDTQYF
abundance: .; d_gene: .; j_gene: TRBJ2-5; v_gene: TRBV6-1; CDR3nt: TGTGCCAGCAGTGAACGCAGCGACCAAGAGACCCAGTACTTC; CDR3aa: CASSERSDQETQYF
abundance: .; d_gene: .; j_gene: TRBJ2-2; v_gene: TRBV3-1/TRBV3-2; CDR3nt: TGTGCCAGCAGCCAGACGCCTGGGACTCGTATCACCGGGGAGCTGTTTTTT; CDR3aa: CASSQTPGTRITGELFF
abundance: once; d_gene: .; j_gene: TRBJ1-1; v_gene: TRBV5-1; CDR3nt: TGCGCCAGCAGCGAAGGGGTCACTGAAGCTTTCTTT; CDR3aa: CASSEGVTEAFF
abundance: .; d_gene: .; j_gene: TRBJ1-1; v_gene: TRBV4-1; CDR3nt: TGCGCCAGCAGCCGGGTGGGCGGGGAGAGCACTGAAGCTTTCTTT; CDR3aa: CASSRVGGESTEAFF
abundance: .; d_gene: TRBD1; j_gene: TRBJ2-7; v_gene: TRBV10-3; CDR3nt: TGTGCCACACGGGGACAGGGAAGGAACGAGCAGTACTTC; CDR3aa: CATRGQGRNEQYF
abundance: .; d_gene: TRBD1; j_gene: TRBJ1-1; v_gene: TRBV27; CDR3nt: TGTGCCAGCAGTTCACAGGGGGCTCACACTGAAGCTTTCTTT; CDR3aa: CASSSQGAHTEAFF
abundance: .; d_gene: .; j_gene: TRBJ2-7; v_gene: TRBV6-5; CDR3nt: TGTGCCAGCAGCCGCGACAGTGCCTACGAGCAGTACTTC; CDR3aa: CASSRDSAYEQYF
abundance: .; d_gene: .; j_gene: TRBJ1-1; v_gene: TRBV30; CDR3nt: TGTGCCTGGAGTGTGGCGGGGAACACTGAAGCTTTCTTT; CDR3aa: CAWSVAGNTEAFF